This passage covers 16 T cell receptor beta chains from one sample sequenced in a study of hypomethylating agent response in myelodysplastic syndrome. This table comes from immunoSEQ multiplex PCR, and its TCRdb copy is limited to in-frame clones, with some not included. The table lists approximately 10,000 clones, 83% of them singletons. Specimen: bone marrow, collected before or after starting hypomethylating agent treatment for myelodysplastic syndrome (not recorded which). The receptors originated from a human donor with myelodysplastic syndrome.

V is TRBV6-1 and J is TRBJ1-6; unclear D gene. Trimming left V 3 bases short and J 7 bases short, with 10 bases between. The CDR3 loop spans 14 amino acids. In germline, CDR1 is MNHNS, CDR2 SASEGT. The CDR3 bases are TGTGCCAGCAGTGACATGAGAACCAATTCACCCCTCCACTTT. Encoded protein: CASSDMRTNSPLHF.

The chain combines TRBV5-6 with TRBJ2-5; D is uncertain. CDR3 length: 15 amino acids. The germline V gene encodes CDR1 SGHDT and CDR2 YYEEEE. V was pared by 2 bases and J by 2 bases, with 13 bases between. As DNA, the CDR3 is TGTGCCAGCAGCTTTATCCGGCTTCCTCAAGAGACCCAGTACTTC. This codes for CASSFIRLPQETQYF.

V usage is TRBV6-1 and J usage is TRBJ2-5; 8 bases align to TRBD2. The CDR3 loop spans 16 amino acids. V was pared by 1 base and J by 0 bases, with 4 bases of the junction left unmatched. In germline, CDR1 is MNHNS, CDR2 SASEGT. The CDR3 region has the DNA TGTGCCAGCAGTGAAGTTAGCGGGGTTTACCAAGAGACCCAGTACTTC. Residues: CASSEVSGVYQETQYF.

The rearrangement uses TRBV20-1 and TRBJ1-2; D gene ambiguous. Germline CDR1 and CDR2: DFQATT and SNEGSKA (reference sequence). This CDR3 has 10 amino acids. Trimming cost V 6 bases and J 4 bases, with 6 bases left between them. CDR3 nucleotide sequence: TGCAGTGCCTCTAGCTATGGCTACACCTTC. Encoded protein: CSASSYGYTF.

The chain combines TRBV25-1 with TRBJ1-2, with D perhaps TRBD1 (6 bases). Per the germline V gene, CDR1 is MGHDK and CDR2 is SYGVNS. The CDR3 runs 16 residues. The V end lost 4 bases, the J end lost 4 bases, and 19 bases lay between the germline ends. The CDR3 loop reads CASSGERPGQSYGYTF. CDR3 coding DNA: TGTGCCAGCAGTGGCGAAAGACCGGGACAAAGCTATGGCTACACCTTC.

The V and J genes are TRBV9 and TRBJ1-2; D uncertain. Germline CDR1 reads SGDLS; CDR2 reads YYNGEE. Trimming removed 7 bases at V and 5 bases at J, with 24 bases between. CDR3 length: 16 amino acids. The CDR3 DNA reads as TGTGCCAGCTCCTTAGCAGGCGGTCACGGGAGATATGGCTACACCTTC. Residues: CASSLAGGHGRYGYTF.

The chain is built from TRBV10-2 and TRBJ1-6, with a weak D call TRBD1 (6 bases). The CDR3 runs to 15 residues. V lost 6 bases to trimming and J lost 7 bases, with 16 bases between them. Germline loops: CDR1 WSHSY, CDR2 SAAADI. The CDR3 nucleotides read TGCGCCAGCAGGGAGGGGGGGCGCCCCAATTCACCCCTCCACTTT. This encodes CASREGGRPNSPLHF.

The chain combines TRBV12-5 with TRBJ2-3; D ambiguous. The CDR3 is 12 amino acids. Germline CDR1 LGHNT, CDR2 FRNRAP. Trimming removed 5 bases from V and 8 bases from J, with 11 bases in between. CDR3 sequence: CASGPNLATQYF. The CDR3 nucleotides read TGTGCTAGTGGTCCCAACCTCGCTACGCAGTATTTT.

This sequence joins TRBV18 and TRBJ1-3; D might be TRBD1 (5 bases). The germline V and J ends were trimmed by 2 bases and 6 bases, with 11 bases remaining between them. This CDR3 has 14 amino acids. Germline CDR1 is KGHSH and CDR2 is LQKENI. CDR3 nucleotides: TGTGCCAGCTCACCAAGGACAACTCAAAACACCATATATTTT. Protein: CASSPRTTQNTIYF.

The V and J genes are TRBV25-1 and TRBJ1-4; 7 bases map to TRBD1. This CDR3 region has 15 residues. Germline CDR1 reads MGHDK; CDR2 reads SYGVNS. The V and J ends lost 10 bases and 10 bases, in that order; junction bases with no gene match: 18. CDR3 coding DNA: TGTGCCATCCAGAAGGACGAGGACAGGAACGGAAAACTGTTTTTT. It translates to CAIQKDEDRNGKLFF.

V is TRBV27 and J is TRBJ1-6; D possibly corresponds to TRBD1 (5 bases). The germline gives CDR1 MNHEY, CDR2 SMNVEV (reference sequence). V lost 5 bases to trimming and J lost 10 bases, with 18 bases between them. The CDR3 is 15 amino acids. The DNA for the CDR3 is TGTGCCAGCAGTACCATGGAGGGGCGGAACTCACCCCTCCACTTT. Translated: CASSTMEGRNSPLHF.

V is TRBV29-1 and J is TRBJ2-3; TRBD2 agrees at 15 bases. This CDR3 is built from 16 residues. Germline V gene lookup returns CDR1 SQVTM and CDR2 ANQGSEA. V lost 5 bases and J lost 3; bases outside the gene matches: 6. The CDR3 loop reads CSVQPGLAGGTDTQYF. DNA of the CDR3: TGCAGCGTTCAACCGGGACTAGCGGGGGGAACAGATACGCAGTATTTT.

This chain links TRBV19 with TRBJ1-6; 7 positions match TRBD1. The CDR3 extends over 14 amino acids. The V gene end was trimmed by 5 bases and the J gene end by 7 bases; junction bases not matched to a gene: 5. The germline V gene has CDR1 LNHDA and CDR2 SQIVND (reference sequence). In DNA form, the CDR3 reads TGTGCCAGTAGTTCCACGACAGGGAATTCACCCCTCCACTTT. The encoded protein is CASSSTTGNSPLHF. The full variable domain, completed using reference TRBV19 and TRBJ1-6, is DGGITQSPKYLFRKEGQNVTLSCEQNLNHDAMYWYRQDPGQGLRLIYYSQIVNDFQKGDIAEGYSVSREKKESFPLTVTSAQKNPTAFYLCASSSTTGNSPLHFGNGTRLTVT.

The chain uses TRBV5-1 and TRBJ1-5; 7 positions match TRBD1. Germline CDR1 reads SGHRS; CDR2 reads YFSETQ. V dropped 0 bases and J dropped 7; count of bases not matched to a gene: 7. The CDR3 sequence is 15 residues long. This chain's CDR3 is CASSLGGAGGQPQHF. CDR3 coding DNA: TGCGCCAGCAGCTTGGGAGGGGCAGGGGGGCAGCCCCAGCATTTT.

CDR3 nucleotide sequence: TGTGCCAGCAGCTTATTGCGGGCTAACTCTGGAAACACCATATATTTT. Its translation: CASSLLRANSGNTIYF. The chain recombines TRBV7-8 with TRBJ1-3, with no clear D. Trimming left V 2 bases short and J 0 bases short, with 11 bases between. CDR1 and CDR2 (germline): SGHVS, FQNEAQ. The CDR3 runs to 16 residues.

This chain connects TRBV5-4 to TRBJ1-1, with 8 bases aligning to TRBD1. J gave up 4 bases and V 3 bases, and 5 bases lay outside the gene matches. The CDR3 has 14 amino acids. CDR1 and CDR2 from the germline V gene are SGHNT and YYREEE (reference sequence). CDR3 loop: CASSWVGQVTEAFF. The CDR3 nucleotides are TGTGCCAGCAGCTGGGTGGGACAGGTCACTGAAGCTTTCTTT. The whole variable domain, remainder taken from reference TRBV5-4 and TRBJ1-1, is ETGVTQSPTHLIKTRGQQVTLRCSSQSGHNTVSWYQQALGQGPQFIFQYYREEENGRGNFPPRFSGLQFPNYSSELNVNALELDDSALYLCASSWVGQVTEAFFGQGTRLTVV.